Each of the 30 T cell receptor beta chains below was sequenced from the same sample in a study of cytomegalovirus exposure and HLA in healthy donors. PCR amplification relied on 60 Vbeta primers (plus 13 Jbeta primers). Sequencing was performed with immunoSEQ multiplex PCR; in TCRdb, only in-frame clones are kept and a portion is missing. The sample yields 77,000 or so clones, 60% to 80% seen once. Sequenced: PBMCs. Receptor source: a woman aged 40 to 50 in good health and CMV-seronegative.

In its sample, this clone was seen a few times. The V call is TRBV27, the J call TRBJ2-1; 14 nucleotides line up with TRBD2. The germline CDR1 and CDR2 sequences are MNHEY and SMNVEV (reference sequence). The CDR3 loop spans 17 amino acids. V lost 6 bases and J lost 0; bases outside the gene matches: 4. The chain's CDR3 is CASRGTSGGSSYNEQFF. DNA of the CDR3: TGTGCCAGCAGAGGGACTAGCGGGGGCAGCTCCTACAATGAGCAGTTCTTC.

V and J are TRBV19 and TRBJ2-4, with 8 bases fitting TRBD1. From germline, CDR1 is LNHDA and CDR2 SQIVND (reference sequence). CDR3 size: 13 residues. V lost 6 bases and J lost 8; bases outside the gene matches: 6. For the CDR3, the DNA is TGTGCCAGTAGCCCGGACAGGGAGGACATTCAGTACTTC. This encodes CASSPDREDIQYF.

The chain is built from TRBV4-1 and TRBJ1-4; no reliable D call. The CDR3 length is 16 residues. Germline CDR1 and CDR2: MGHRA and YSYEKL. V gave up 2 bases and J gave up 2 bases, with 12 bases separating them. The CDR3 loop is CASSQQTHVTNEKLFF. CDR3 in DNA: TGCGCCAGCAGCCAACAGACACACGTCACTAATGAAAAACTGTTTTTT.

The sample holds a few counts of this clone. The chain carries TRBV6-1 and TRBJ2-1; 9 bases match TRBD1. J gave up 3 bases and V 1 base, and 1 base lay outside the gene matches. Per the germline V gene, CDR1 is MNHNS and CDR2 is SASEGT. This CDR3 is 15 amino acids long. This chain's CDR3 is CASSEETGGYNEQFF. In nucleotides, the CDR3 is TGTGCCAGCAGTGAAGAGACAGGGGGCTACAATGAGCAGTTCTTC.

The chain carries TRBV2 and TRBJ2-7; D is perhaps TRBD2 (6 bases). The germline V gene encodes CDR1 SNHLY and CDR2 FYNNEI. V lost 0 bases and J lost 6, with 15 bases in between. The CDR3 spans 15 residues. CDR3 in DNA: TGTGCCAGCAGTGAAGCCTTCGGAGGGATCGGCGAGCAGTACTTC. Its protein product is CASSEAFGGIGEQYF.

This sequence joins TRBV5-1 and TRBJ2-3, with TRBD2 as a possible D gene (7 bases). V shed 2 bases and J shed 1 base, with 14 bases lying between them. The CDR3 extends over 16 amino acids. Germline V CDR1 and CDR2: SGHRS, YFSETQ. The CDR3 reads CASSFLGGLGTDTQYF. CDR3 DNA sequence: TGCGCCAGCAGCTTTTTGGGGGGGCTGGGCACAGATACGCAGTATTTT.

The chain uses TRBV2 and TRBJ1-3; 9 bases map to TRBD1. The CDR3 is made up of 15 amino acids. Germline assignment: CDR1 SNHLY and CDR2 FYNNEI. V trimming: 1 base; J trimming: 8 bases; junction bases outside the gene matches: 6. The CDR3 coding sequence is TGTGCCAGCAGTGAAGGGACAGGGGCGGTAGACACCATATATTTT. This translates into CASSEGTGAVDTIYF. The variable domain in full, with the rest retrieved from reference TRBV2 and TRBJ1-3, is EPEVTQTPSHQVTQMGQEVILRCVPISNHLYFYWYRQILGQKVEFLVSFYNNEISEKSEIFDDQFSVERPDGSNFTLKIRSTKLEDSAMYFCASSEGTGAVDTIYFGEGSWLTVV.

The V call is TRBV27, the J call TRBJ2-7; possible D gene TRBD2, 7 bases. This CDR3 spans 15 amino acids. V was clipped by 1 base and J by 2 bases, with 12 bases between them. CDR1 MNHEY and CDR2 SMNVEV come from the germline V gene (reference sequence). CDR3 loop: CASSLFGGLTYEQYF. The CDR3 nucleotides are TGTGCCAGCAGTTTATTCGGGGGGCTGACCTACGAGCAGTACTTC.

The rearrangement uses TRBV27 and TRBJ2-1; 10 bases agree with TRBD2. V lost 8 bases and J lost 3; bases outside the gene matches: 4. Germline lookup yields CDR1 MNHEY and CDR2 SMNVEV (reference sequence). This CDR3 has 14 amino acids. The CDR3 DNA is TGTGCCAGCTCACTAGCGGGGTTCTACAATGAGCAGTTCTTC. This codes for CASSLAGFYNEQFF.

J is TRBJ2-2 and V is TRBV28; D call uncertain. The CDR3 has 11 amino acids. V lost 9 bases, J lost 8 bases, and 10 bases lay in between. Germline CDR1 reads MDHEN; CDR2 reads SYDVKM. The CDR3 DNA reads TGTGCCAGTAGTAAACAGGGGGAGCTGTTTTTT. Protein: CASSKQGELFF. The full variable domain, completed using reference TRBV28 and TRBJ2-2, is DVKVTQSSRYLVKRTGEKVFLECVQDMDHENMFWYRQDPGLGLRLIYFSYDVKMKEKGDIPEGYSVSREKKERFSLILESASTNQTSMYLCASSKQGELFFGEGSRLTVL.

V is TRBV7-9 and J is TRBJ1-2, with 8 positions matching TRBD1. Germline V gene sequence: CDR1 SEHNR, CDR2 FQNEAQ (reference sequence). V lost 3 bases to trimming and J lost 5 bases; unmatched junction nucleotides: 2. The CDR3 is made up of 13 amino acids. DNA of the CDR3: TGTGCCAGCAGCTTCGGACAGGGTTATGGCTACACCTTC. It yields the protein CASSFGQGYGYTF.

This clone has ten or more counts. The V and J genes are TRBV5-5 and TRBJ2-7; 7 bases are a match to TRBD1. This CDR3 is 14 amino acids long. V trimming: 2 bases; J trimming: 5 bases; junction bases outside the gene matches: 7. Germline CDR1 reads SGHKS; CDR2 reads YYEKEE (reference sequence). The CDR3 loop is CASSFGTGDHEQYF. The CDR3, as DNA: TGTGCCAGCAGCTTTGGCACAGGGGACCACGAGCAGTACTTC.

The chain couples TRBV7-2 to TRBJ1-5, with 7 nucleotides matching TRBD1. CDR3 length: 13 amino acids. The trim removed 5 bases at V and 8 bases at J, leaving 6 bases unmatched. Germline CDR1 SGHTA, CDR2 FQGNSA. CDR3 loop: CASSVRQGKPQHF. Written as DNA, the CDR3 is TGTGCCAGCAGCGTACGACAGGGAAAGCCCCAGCATTTT.

The chain combines TRBV7-9 with TRBJ2-7; D is possibly TRBD2 (6 bases). The CDR3 extends over 16 amino acids. In germline, CDR1 is SEHNR, CDR2 FQNEAQ (reference sequence). Between the trimmed V and J ends, which lost 5 bases and 2 bases, there was a span of 19 bases. CDR3 protein: CASSPLGTDFTYEQYF. DNA for the CDR3: TGTGCCAGCAGCCCCCTAGGGACTGATTTCACCTACGAGCAGTACTTC.

This clone was seen a handful of times. The rearrangement uses TRBV6-5 and TRBJ2-7; D gene ambiguous. V was cut by 1 base and J by 11 bases, with 9 bases left in between. The germline CDR1 and CDR2 sequences are MNHEY and SVGAGI. The CDR3 length is 11 residues. In DNA, the CDR3 is TGTGCCAGCAGTTACTTACAGTATGAGTACTTC. It is translated as CASSYLQYEYF.

V gene TRBV28 combines with J gene TRBJ2-7; 13 bases map to TRBD2. The CDR3 covers 15 residues. The trim removed 6 bases at V and 4 bases at J, leaving 6 bases unmatched. Per the germline V gene, CDR1 is MDHEN and CDR2 is SYDVKM. CDR3 in DNA: TGTGCCAGCAGCACCTGGACTAGCGGGAGTTACGAGCAGTACTTC. Its protein product is CASSTWTSGSYEQYF. Full variable domain (missing parts from reference TRBV28 and TRBJ2-7): DVKVTQSSRYLVKRTGEKVFLECVQDMDHENMFWYRQDPGLGLRLIYFSYDVKMKEKGDIPEGYSVSREKKERFSLILESASTNQTSMYLCASSTWTSGSYEQYFGPGTRLTVT.

The CDR3 loop reads CASTTYRGLHF. As DNA, the CDR3 is TGTGCCAGCACTACATACCGGGGCCTCCACTTT. The chain couples TRBV6-6 to TRBJ1-6, with no clear D. The germline V and J ends were trimmed by 7 bases and 15 bases, with 13 bases remaining between them. CDR1 is MNHNY and CDR2 is SVGAGI in the germline V gene (reference sequence). This CDR3 comprises 11 residues.

V gene TRBV5-4 combines with J gene TRBJ2-7; D possibly corresponds to TRBD1 (6 bases). This CDR3 spans 16 amino acids. Trimming cost V 2 bases and J 0 bases, with 15 bases left between them. Per the germline V gene, CDR1 is SGHNT and CDR2 is YYREEE (reference sequence). The CDR3 DNA follows: TGTGCCAGCAGCTTAAACAGGGAATACCCCTCCTACGAGCAGTACTTC. Translation: CASSLNREYPSYEQYF. The whole variable domain, filled in from reference TRBV5-4 and TRBJ2-7, reads ETGVTQSPTHLIKTRGQQVTLRCSSQSGHNTVSWYQQALGQGPQFIFQYYREEENGRGNFPPRFSGLQFPNYSSELNVNALELDDSALYLCASSLNREYPSYEQYFGPGTRLTVT.

This clone was detected only a few times. This chain links TRBV7-8 with TRBJ1-1, with TRBD1 matching over 10 bases. The germline gives CDR1 SGHVS, CDR2 FQNEAQ. V lost 5 bases to trimming and J lost 2 bases; unmatched junction nucleotides: 8. The length of the CDR3 is 16 residues. The CDR3, as DNA: TGTGCCAGCAGCCCCCGGGACAGGGGTTCTAACACTGAAGCTTTCTTT. Translated, it gives CASSPRDRGSNTEAFF.

This clone was seen once. The J gene is TRBJ1-6, the V gene TRBV5-1; 8 bases match TRBD1. Germline loops: CDR1 SGHRS, CDR2 YFSETQ. V trimming: 5 bases; J trimming: 9 bases; junction bases outside the gene matches: 7. CDR3 length: 14 amino acids. The CDR3 bases are TGCGCCAGCAGAAGCGGACAGGGATCTTCACCCCTCCACTTT. This sequence encodes CASRSGQGSSPLHF.

The chain recombines TRBV7-2 with TRBJ1-2; TRBD1 matches 7 bases. Losses at the gene ends were 5 bases for V and 7 bases for J; bases not matched to a gene: 10. This CDR3 spans 14 amino acids. Germline V gene sequence: CDR1 SGHTA, CDR2 FQGNSA. The CDR3 coding sequence is TGTGCCAGCAGCCCGACGGGACAGCCAACTGGCTACACCTTC. Its translation: CASSPTGQPTGYTF.

This clone occurred a few times. The rearrangement joins TRBV6-1 to TRBJ1-2, with D unresolved. The CDR3 sequence is 11 residues long. V was trimmed by 8 bases and J by 2 bases, leaving 6 bases between them. In germline, CDR1 is MNHNS, CDR2 SASEGT. This CDR3 reads CASFQNYGYTF. The CDR3 coding sequence is TGTGCCAGCTTTCAGAACTATGGCTACACCTTC.

The chain joins TRBV4-1 to TRBJ2-5; 9 nucleotides align to TRBD1. The V gene's germline CDR1 is MGHRA and CDR2 YSYEKL. The CDR3 totals 15 residues. Trimming cost V 4 bases and J 5 bases; bases outside gene matches: 8. CDR3 sequence: CASSPGTGSLETQYF. CDR3 nucleotides: TGCGCCAGCAGCCCCGGGACAGGGTCTTTGGAGACCCAGTACTTC.

This clone was observed once. This chain uses TRBV28 with TRBJ1-5, with 9 nucleotides matching TRBD1. The germline V gene has CDR1 MDHEN and CDR2 SYDVKM. The junction had 11 bases not matched to a gene; V was cut back by 4 bases and J by 7 bases. This CDR3 has 16 residues. CDR3 in amino acids: CASSSHRGPLSQPQHF. CDR3 sequence (DNA): TGTGCCAGCAGTTCTCACAGGGGGCCTCTCTCGCAGCCCCAGCATTTT.

The chain is built from TRBV2 and TRBJ1-3; no clear D gene. CDR1 SNHLY and CDR2 FYNNEI come from the germline V gene. V lost 0 bases, J lost 0 bases, and 12 bases lay in between. The CDR3 covers 17 residues. CDR3 amino acids: CASSEAPTPYSGNTIYF. CDR3 nucleotide sequence: TGTGCCAGCAGTGAAGCGCCTACGCCGTACTCTGGAAACACCATATATTTT. Combining the CDR3 with reference TRBV2 and TRBJ1-3 gives the whole variable domain EPEVTQTPSHQVTQMGQEVILRCVPISNHLYFYWYRQILGQKVEFLVSFYNNEISEKSEIFDDQFSVERPDGSNFTLKIRSTKLEDSAMYFCASSEAPTPYSGNTIYFGEGSWLTVV.

V is TRBV5-1 and J is TRBJ1-2, with 10 bases aligning to TRBD1. V shed 0 bases and J 4 bases; nucleotides not matched to a gene: 9. CDR3 length equals 17 residues. Looked up from germline, CDR1 is SGHRS and CDR2 is YFSETQ. CDR3 in DNA: TGCGCCAGCAGCTTGGTGGGACAGGGGACTTGGGGCTATGGCTACACCTTC. It codes for CASSLVGQGTWGYGYTF.

This clone was picked up a small number of times. V usage is TRBV28 and J usage is TRBJ2-1; D gene ambiguous. The CDR3 sequence is 14 residues long. Trimming cost V 5 bases and J 0 bases, with 8 bases left between them. Per germline, CDR1 MDHEN and CDR2 SYDVKM. CDR3 nucleotides: TGTGCCAGCAGTCCCTACTACTCCTACAATGAGCAGTTCTTC. Its protein product is CASSPYYSYNEQFF.

The chain recombines TRBV10-3 with TRBJ1-1; perhaps TRBD1 as D (5 bases). V dropped 3 bases and J dropped 4 bases, with 15 bases sitting between them. This CDR3 region has 15 residues. CDR1 ENHRY and CDR2 SYGVKD come from the germline V gene. The CDR3 spells CAISDIGRGSTEAFF. The CDR3 nucleotides read TGTGCCATCAGTGATATTGGTAGGGGAAGCACTGAAGCTTTCTTT.

The rearrangement links TRBV5-1 to TRBJ2-1; 10 positions match TRBD1. V shed 4 bases and J 8 bases; nucleotides not matched to a gene: 6. The germline V gene has CDR1 SGHRS and CDR2 YFSETQ. This CDR3 has 14 amino acids. CDR3 residues: CASSTGQGHYEQFF. As DNA, the CDR3 is TGCGCCAGCAGCACGGGACAGGGGCACTATGAGCAGTTCTTC.

V and J are TRBV5-1 and TRBJ2-3, with 10 bases matching TRBD1. Germline V gene lookup returns CDR1 SGHRS and CDR2 YFSETQ. The CDR3 has 17 amino acids. The junction had 11 bases not matched to a gene; V was cut back by 0 bases and J by 7 bases. CDR3 sequence reads: CASSLVLGGQGINTQYF. The CDR3 DNA is TGCGCCAGCAGCTTGGTCCTGGGGGGACAGGGGATTAATACGCAGTATTTT.